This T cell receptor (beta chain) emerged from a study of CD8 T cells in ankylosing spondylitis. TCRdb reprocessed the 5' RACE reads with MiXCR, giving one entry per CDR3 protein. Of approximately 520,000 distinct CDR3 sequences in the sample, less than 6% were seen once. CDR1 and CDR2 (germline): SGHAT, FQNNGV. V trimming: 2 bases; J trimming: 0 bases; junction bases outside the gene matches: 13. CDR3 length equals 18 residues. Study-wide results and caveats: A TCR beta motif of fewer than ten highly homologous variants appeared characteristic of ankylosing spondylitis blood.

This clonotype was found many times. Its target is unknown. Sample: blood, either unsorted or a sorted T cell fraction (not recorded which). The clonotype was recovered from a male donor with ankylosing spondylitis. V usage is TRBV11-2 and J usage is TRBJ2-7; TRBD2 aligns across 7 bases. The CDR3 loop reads CASSLLRASSGASYEQYF. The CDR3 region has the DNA TGTGCCAGCAGCTTATTAAGGGCGTCGAGCGGGGCCTCCTACGAGCAGTACTTC.